The T cell receptor (beta chain) under discussion was sequenced for a study of T cell responses to AZD1222 COVID-19 vaccine. Study findings and constraints: Mostly white British, mostly female donors; authors suggested clonal diversity may be underestimated.

Points on this clone: Its cognate antigen is unknown.

Clones were read by immunoSEQ multiplex PCR, and TCRdb kept only the in-frame ones, dropping some. The repertoire holds 160,000 or so clones, with 90% to 95% as singletons. The germline V and J ends were trimmed by 0 bases and 5 bases, with 7 bases remaining between them. CDR3 length: 13 residues. Looked up from germline, CDR1 is GTSNPN and CDR2 is SVGIG (reference sequence). The clonotype comes from an adult who received the AZD1222 COVID-19 vaccine. The sequencing used peripheral blood, collected 28 days after the second AZD1222 dose. The chain is built from TRBV30 and TRBJ1-4; D unclear. Here the CDR3 reads CAWSVPRNEKLFF. In DNA, the CDR3 is TGTGCCTGGAGTGTACCCAGGAATGAAAAACTGTTTTTT.